Following are 27 T cell receptor beta chains from one sample sequenced in a study of blood T cell repertoires in COVID-19. Here immunoSEQ multiplex PCR was the method, and the copy in TCRdb shows in-frame clones only, minus some. This sample has over 200,000 clones, with about 90% found just once. The sample comprised peripheral blood. Receptors were obtained from a young woman who had recovered from COVID-19.

This clone has a single count. The chain employs TRBV19 and TRBJ1-2; D remains unclear. CDR1 and CDR2 from the germline V gene are LNHDA and SQIVND (reference sequence). Trimming cost V 6 bases and J 0 bases, with 11 bases left between them. This CDR3 contains 14 residues. Here the CDR3 reads CASRSAAPNYGYTF. The CDR3 DNA sequence: TGTGCCAGTAGATCGGCGGCTCCTAACTATGGCTACACCTTC.

The chain combines TRBV6-5 with TRBJ2-7; D is perhaps TRBD1 (5 bases). CDR3 length: 14 residues. Germline-derived CDR1 and CDR2 are MNHEY and SVGAGI. Deletions cut 0 bases from V and 3 bases from J, with 9 bases between. The CDR3 protein is CASSYSARDYEQYF. The CDR3 DNA reads as TGTGCCAGCAGTTACTCTGCCAGGGACTACGAGCAGTACTTC.

The V and J genes are TRBV11-2 and TRBJ2-2; 13 nucleotides match TRBD2. Unmatched junction bases numbered 7, after V lost 5 bases and J lost 7 bases. Per the germline V gene, CDR1 is SGHAT and CDR2 is FQNNGV. This CDR3 is 16 amino acids long. The CDR3 here is CASSRRTSGSGGELFF. The CDR3 DNA reads as TGTGCCAGCAGCAGACGGACTAGCGGGAGCGGCGGGGAGCTGTTTTTT. The full variable domain, its missing parts supplied by reference TRBV11-2 and TRBJ2-2, is EAGVAQSPRYKIIEKRQSVAFWCNPISGHATLYWYQQILGQGPKLLIQFQNNGVVDDSQLPKDRFSAERLKGVDSTLKIQPAKLEDSAVYLCASSRRTSGSGGELFFGEGSRLTVL.

V usage is TRBV7-8 and J usage is TRBJ2-3; D not resolved. The CDR3 is 13 residues long. The V gene's germline CDR1 is SGHVS and CDR2 FQNEAQ. V was cut by 3 bases and J by 1 base, with 5 bases left in between. The CDR3 here is CASSFPGTDTQYF. Here the CDR3 DNA reads TGTGCCAGCAGCTTCCCTGGCACAGATACGCAGTATTTT.

The chain is built from TRBV9 and TRBJ1-3; no definite D call. This CDR3 region has 17 residues. From germline, CDR1 is SGDLS and CDR2 YYNGEE. Deletions cut 0 bases from V and 0 bases from J, with 13 bases between. The DNA of the CDR3 is TGTGCCAGCAGCGTAGATCGGCAGGCCAGCTCTGGAAACACCATATATTTT. Its protein is CASSVDRQASSGNTIYF.

In DNA, the CDR3 is TGCGCCAGCAGCCGGCCAGGGGGTGATAATTCACCCCTCCACTTT. This codes for CASSRPGGDNSPLHF. The chain carries TRBV5-1 and TRBJ1-6; TRBD1 agrees at 7 bases. The CDR3 runs 15 residues. The V and J ends lost 4 bases and 5 bases, in that order; junction bases with no gene match: 6. The germline V gene encodes CDR1 SGHRS and CDR2 YFSETQ.

The V call is TRBV30, the J call TRBJ1-5; no clear D. CDR1 and CDR2 (germline): GTSNPN, SVGIG (reference sequence). V was pared by 0 bases and J by 5 bases, with 11 bases between. The CDR3 loop spans 14 amino acids. CDR3 DNA: TGTGCCTGGAGTGTACGAGGGAGCGATCAGCCCCAGCATTTT. Protein sequence: CAWSVRGSDQPQHF. The full variable domain, completed using reference TRBV30 and TRBJ1-5, is SQTIHQWPATLVQPVGSPLSLECTVEGTSNPNLYWYRQAAGRGLQLLFYSVGIGQISSEVPQNLSASRPQDRQFILSSKKLLLSDSGFYLCAWSVRGSDQPQHFGDGTRLSIL.

The V call is TRBV9, the J call TRBJ2-1; 8 nucleotides align to TRBD2. The CDR3 spans 16 residues. CDR1 is SGDLS and CDR2 is YYNGEE in the germline V gene. V was clipped by 0 bases and J by 1 base; unmatched bases: 3. For the CDR3, the DNA is TGTGCCAGCAGCGTAGAGCTAGCGGGTTCCTACAATGAGCAGTTCTTC. Translating it yields CASSVELAGSYNEQFF.

The chain joins TRBV11-2 to TRBJ1-5; D might be TRBD1 (5 bases). The CDR3 totals 14 residues. Looked up from germline, CDR1 is SGHAT and CDR2 is FQNNGV. V was cut by 3 bases and J by 3 bases, with 9 bases left in between. CDR3 coding DNA: TGTGCCAGCAGCTTCACAGGAAACAATCAGCCCCAGCATTTT. Translated: CASSFTGNNQPQHF.

This sequence joins TRBV19 and TRBJ2-1; TRBD2 matches 14 bases. The CDR3 runs 13 residues. Germline V lookup: CDR1 LNHDA, CDR2 SQIVND (reference sequence). The ends lost 7 bases at V and 16 bases at J; junction bases unmatched: 9. The CDR3 loop is CASTIPGTSGRFF. The CDR3 DNA sequence: TGTGCCAGTACCATTCCTGGGACTAGCGGGAGATTCTTC.

This sequence joins TRBV12-5 and TRBJ1-2; possible D gene TRBD1, 6 bases. Germline CDR1 and CDR2: LGHNT and FRNRAP. Trimming removed 6 bases at V and 8 bases at J, with 25 bases between. CDR3 length equals 16 residues. The CDR3 nucleotides read TGTGCTAGTGGCCTATATCCCGGGACACCCTGCTGGGGCTACACCTTC. Encoded protein: CASGLYPGTPCWGYTF.

The chain recombines TRBV3-1 (or the pseudogene TRBV3-2) with TRBJ2-7, with D possibly TRBD1 on 6 matching bases. The CDR3 consists of 15 residues. The germline CDR1 and CDR2 sequences are LGHDT and YNNKEL (reference sequence). V was pared by 4 bases and J by 2 bases, with 15 bases between. Here the CDR3 reads CASSPYTGTTYEQYF. In DNA, the CDR3 is TGTGCCAGCAGCCCGTATACCGGGACAACCTACGAGCAGTACTTC.

The V and J genes are TRBV15 and TRBJ2-1; 8 bases agree with TRBD2. This CDR3 contains 18 residues. Looked up from germline, CDR1 is LNHNV and CDR2 is YYDKDF (reference sequence). The V segment lost 0 bases and the J segment 2 bases; nucleotides outside the gene matches: 9. In DNA form, the CDR3 reads TGTGCCACCAGCAGAGATTCCCGGGTCGGGAGGGCCTACAATGAGCAGTTCTTC. Amino acid sequence: CATSRDSRVGRAYNEQFF. Based on the CDR3 plus reference TRBV15 and TRBJ2-1, the full variable domain is DAMVIQNPRYQVTQFGKPVTLSCSQTLNHNVMYWYQQKSSQAPKLLFHYYDKDFNNEADTPDNFQSRRPNTSFCFLDIRSPGLGDTAMYLCATSRDSRVGRAYNEQFFGPGTRLTVL.

The chain combines TRBV28 with TRBJ2-3; TRBD2 aligns across 10 bases. Losses at the gene ends were 4 bases for V and 2 bases for J; bases not matched to a gene: 6. CDR1 and CDR2 from the germline V gene are MDHEN and SYDVKM. CDR3 length: 16 residues. The CDR3 DNA reads as TGTGCCAGCAGTTCCGCTAGCGGGAGAGACACAGATACGCAGTATTTT. The encoded protein is CASSSASGRDTDTQYF.

The rearrangement uses TRBV5-4 and TRBJ2-3, with D possibly being TRBD1 (6 bases). V was trimmed by 2 bases and J by 4 bases, leaving 14 bases between them. This CDR3 region has 15 residues. Germline V gene lookup returns CDR1 SGHNT and CDR2 YYREEE (reference sequence). The CDR3 loop reads CASSLGRSGADTQYF. The CDR3, as DNA: TGTGCCAGCAGCTTAGGAAGGTCAGGGGCAGATACGCAGTATTTT.

V is TRBV6-5 and J is TRBJ2-7, with TRBD1 matching over 7 bases. With 6 bases clipped from V and 7 bases from J, the junction kept 6 bases outside the gene matches. CDR1 and CDR2 (germline): MNHEY, SVGAGI. This CDR3 spans 12 amino acids. In nucleotides, the CDR3 is TGTGCCAGCAGACTGACAGGGAATGAGCAGTACTTC. It translates to CASRLTGNEQYF.

The V and J genes are TRBV7-2 and TRBJ2-7, with 11 bases lining up with TRBD2. After removal of 8 bases from V and 0 bases from J, the junction contained 15 bases not matched to a gene. Germline V gene lookup returns CDR1 SGHTA and CDR2 FQGNSA. The CDR3 contains 18 residues. CDR3 residues: CASSLSTGLAVSSYEQYF. The CDR3 DNA sequence: TGTGCCAGCTCCCTTTCCACGGGACTAGCGGTAAGCTCCTACGAGCAGTACTTC.

The chain uses TRBV6-2 or TRBV6-3 and TRBJ1-4; no reliable D call. Germline CDR1 is MNHEY and CDR2 is SVGEGT. CDR3 size: 16 residues. V lost 6 bases and J 7 bases, leaving 21 bases between the germline ends. CDR3 protein: CASSSYVYGVGEKLFF. The CDR3 coding sequence is TGTGCCAGCAGCAGTTATGTGTACGGGGTCGGTGAAAAACTGTTTTTT.

The chain joins TRBV9 to TRBJ1-1; a possible D gene is TRBD1 (6 bases). Trimming took off 0 bases at V and 2 bases at J, with 8 bases between the two ends. This CDR3 is 14 amino acids long. Germline V CDR1 and CDR2: SGDLS, YYNGEE. The CDR3, as DNA: TGTGCCAGCAGCGTAGCAGGGGTCAACACTGAAGCTTTCTTT. This gives the protein CASSVAGVNTEAFF.

This clone showed up just a few times. The genes are TRBV7-2 and TRBJ2-5; D uncertain. The CDR3 extends over 14 amino acids. V was pared by 1 base and J by 5 bases, with 11 bases between. Germline CDR1 SGHTA, CDR2 FQGNSA. This chain's CDR3 is CASSLGLKRETQYF. The DNA of the CDR3 is TGTGCCAGCAGCTTAGGACTGAAAAGGGAGACCCAGTACTTC.

This clone has just a few counts. The chain is built from TRBV25-1 and TRBJ2-1, with D possibly being TRBD2 (6 bases). V gave up 5 bases and J gave up 6 bases, with 11 bases separating them. Germline CDR1 MGHDK, CDR2 SYGVNS. This CDR3 region has 13 residues. The CDR3, as DNA: TGTGCCAGCAGTCCTCGGAGGGTCAATGAGCAGTTCTTC. It is translated as CASSPRRVNEQFF.

The rearrangement joins TRBV7-9 to TRBJ2-2; a possible D gene is TRBD2 (6 bases). The CDR3 is made up of 16 amino acids. Per the germline V gene, CDR1 is SEHNR and CDR2 is FQNEAQ (reference sequence). Trimming removed 4 bases from V and 3 bases from J, with 15 bases in between. The CDR3: CASSSTSGRDTGELFF. Here the CDR3 DNA reads TGTGCCAGCAGCTCCACCTCCGGGAGAGACACCGGGGAGCTGTTTTTT.

The gene calls are TRBV18 and TRBJ2-5; the match to TRBD2 covers 13 bases. The trim removed 2 bases at V and 3 bases at J, leaving 9 bases unmatched. Looked up from germline, CDR1 is KGHSH and CDR2 is LQKENI. The CDR3 length is 18 residues. The CDR3 protein is CASSPWTSGRSHEETQYF. The CDR3 DNA follows: TGTGCCAGCTCACCATGGACTAGCGGGAGATCCCACGAAGAGACCCAGTACTTC. Filled out from reference TRBV18 and TRBJ2-5, the complete variable domain reads NAGVMQNPRHLVRRRGQEARLRCSPMKGHSHVYWYRQLPEEGLKFMVYLQKENIIDESGMPKERFSAEFPKEGPSILRIQQVVRGDSAAYFCASSPWTSGRSHEETQYFGPGTRLLVL.

This clone was seen more than once but under ten times. This chain joins TRBV3-1 (or the pseudogene TRBV3-2) and TRBJ1-1, with 10 bases matching TRBD1. This CDR3 is 16 amino acids long. Germline CDR1 LGHDT, CDR2 YNNKEL (reference sequence). After removal of 5 bases from V and 4 bases from J, the junction contained 10 bases not matched to a gene. The CDR3 nucleotides read TGTGCCAGCAGCATGGGCTTGTGGGACAGGGGCACTGAAGCTTTCTTT. Translating it yields CASSMGLWDRGTEAFF.

The CDR3 DNA sequence: TGTGCCAGCAGCTTGGATCGGCGGTTTCACTACGAGCAGTACTTC. Protein: CASSLDRRFHYEQYF. The genes are TRBV5-4 and TRBJ2-7; no clear D. The CDR3 contains 15 residues. Germline V gives CDR1 SGHNT, CDR2 YYREEE (reference sequence). Trimming stripped 0 bases from V and 3 bases from J, with 13 bases between. The variable domain in full, with the rest retrieved from reference TRBV5-4 and TRBJ2-7, is ETGVTQSPTHLIKTRGQQVTLRCSSQSGHNTVSWYQQALGQGPQFIFQYYREEENGRGNFPPRFSGLQFPNYSSELNVNALELDDSALYLCASSLDRRFHYEQYFGPGTRLTVT.

This chain joins TRBV10-3 and TRBJ2-1; D is perhaps TRBD2 (5 bases). CDR3 length equals 15 residues. Germline values: CDR1 ENHRY, CDR2 SYGVKD. V dropped 4 bases and J dropped 6 bases, with 16 bases sitting between them. CDR3 in DNA: TGTGCCATCAGTGTTAGCGCCGGTCGACGCAATGAGCAGTTCTTC. This codes for CAISVSAGRRNEQFF.

This clone was seen a single time. The chain combines TRBV9 with TRBJ2-7, with TRBD2 matching over 14 bases. This CDR3 has 15 amino acids. J was trimmed by 6 bases and V by 3 bases; bases with no gene match: 5. Germline CDR1 and CDR2: SGDLS and YYNGEE. CDR3 sequence (DNA): TGTGCCAGCAGCGGCGGGACTAGCGGGAGTGGCGAGCAGTACTTC. Its protein product is CASSGGTSGSGEQYF.